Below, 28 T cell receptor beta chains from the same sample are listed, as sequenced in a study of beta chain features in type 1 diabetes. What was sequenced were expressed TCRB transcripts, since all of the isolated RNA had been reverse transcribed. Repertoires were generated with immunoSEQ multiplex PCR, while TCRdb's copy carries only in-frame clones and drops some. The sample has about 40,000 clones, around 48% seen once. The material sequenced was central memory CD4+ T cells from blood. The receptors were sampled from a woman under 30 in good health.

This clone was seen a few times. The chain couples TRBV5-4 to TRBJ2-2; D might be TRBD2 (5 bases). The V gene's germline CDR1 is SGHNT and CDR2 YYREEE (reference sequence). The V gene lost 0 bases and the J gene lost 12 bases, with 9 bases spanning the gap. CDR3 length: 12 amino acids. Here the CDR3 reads CASSLGGGQLFF. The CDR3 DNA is TGTGCCAGCAGCTTGGGAGGAGGACAGCTGTTTTTT. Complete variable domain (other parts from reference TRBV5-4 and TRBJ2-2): ETGVTQSPTHLIKTRGQQVTLRCSSQSGHNTVSWYQQALGQGPQFIFQYYREEENGRGNFPPRFSGLQFPNYSSELNVNALELDDSALYLCASSLGGGQLFFGEGSRLTVL.

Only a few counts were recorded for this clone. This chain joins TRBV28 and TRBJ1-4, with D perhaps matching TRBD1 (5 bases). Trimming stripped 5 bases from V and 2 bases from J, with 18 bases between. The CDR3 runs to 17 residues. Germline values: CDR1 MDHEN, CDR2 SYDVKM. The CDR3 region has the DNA TGTGCCAGCAGTGGGATCTCCCAGGGTCGGACTAATGAAAAACTGTTTTTT. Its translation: CASSGISQGRTNEKLFF.

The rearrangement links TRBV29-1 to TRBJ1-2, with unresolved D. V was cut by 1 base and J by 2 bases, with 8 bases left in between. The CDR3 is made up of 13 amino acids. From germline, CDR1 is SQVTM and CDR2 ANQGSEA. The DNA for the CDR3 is TGCAGCGTTGAAGGAGGGCTAAACTATGGCTACACCTTC. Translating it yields CSVEGGLNYGYTF. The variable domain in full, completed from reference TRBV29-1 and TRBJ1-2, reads SAVISQKPSRDICQRGTSLTIQCQVDSQVTMMFWYRQQPGQSLTLIATANQGSEATYESGFVIDKFPISRPNLTFSTLTVSNMSPEDSSIYLCSVEGGLNYGYTFGSGTRLTVV.

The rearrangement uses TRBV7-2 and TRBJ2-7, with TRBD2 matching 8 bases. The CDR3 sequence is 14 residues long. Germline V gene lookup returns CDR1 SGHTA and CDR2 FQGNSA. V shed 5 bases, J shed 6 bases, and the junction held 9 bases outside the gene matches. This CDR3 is CASSPQRGIGEQYF. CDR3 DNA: TGTGCCAGCAGCCCCCAGCGGGGGATCGGCGAGCAGTACTTC.

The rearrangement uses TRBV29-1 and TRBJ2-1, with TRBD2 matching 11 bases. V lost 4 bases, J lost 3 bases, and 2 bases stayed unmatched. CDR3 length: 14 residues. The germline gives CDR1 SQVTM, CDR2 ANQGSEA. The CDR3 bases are TGCAGCGTTGCTAGCGGGGGGCTCTACAATGAGCAGTTCTTC. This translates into CSVASGGLYNEQFF.

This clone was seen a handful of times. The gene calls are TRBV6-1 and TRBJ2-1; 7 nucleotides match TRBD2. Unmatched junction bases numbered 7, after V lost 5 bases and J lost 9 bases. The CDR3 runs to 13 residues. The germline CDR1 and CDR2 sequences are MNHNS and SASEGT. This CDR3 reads CASSREGVGEQFF. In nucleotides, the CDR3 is TGTGCCAGCAGTAGGGAGGGAGTTGGTGAGCAGTTCTTC.

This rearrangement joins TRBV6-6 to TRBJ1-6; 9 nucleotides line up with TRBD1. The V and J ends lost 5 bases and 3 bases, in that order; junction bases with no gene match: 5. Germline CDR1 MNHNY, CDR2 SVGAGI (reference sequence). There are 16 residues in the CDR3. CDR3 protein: CASSPGTGFYNSPLHF. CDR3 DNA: TGTGCCAGCAGTCCCGGGACAGGGTTCTATAATTCACCCCTCCACTTT.

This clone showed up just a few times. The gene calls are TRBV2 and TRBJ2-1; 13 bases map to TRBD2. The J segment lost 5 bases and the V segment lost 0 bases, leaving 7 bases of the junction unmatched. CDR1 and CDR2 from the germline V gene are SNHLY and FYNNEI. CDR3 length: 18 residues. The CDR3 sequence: CASSEALLGLAGDNEQFF. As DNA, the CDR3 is TGTGCCAGCAGTGAAGCGCTTTTAGGACTAGCGGGGGACAATGAGCAGTTCTTC.

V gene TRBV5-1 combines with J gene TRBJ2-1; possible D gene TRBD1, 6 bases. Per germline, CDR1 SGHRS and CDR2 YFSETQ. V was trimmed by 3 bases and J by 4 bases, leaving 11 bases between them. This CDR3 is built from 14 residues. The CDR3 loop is CASSYGQNYNEQFF. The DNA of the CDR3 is TGCGCCAGCAGCTACGGACAGAATTACAATGAGCAGTTCTTC. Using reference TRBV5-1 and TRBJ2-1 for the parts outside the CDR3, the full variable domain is KAGVTQTPRYLIKTRGQQVTLSCSPISGHRSVSWYQQTPGQGLQFLFEYFSETQRNKGNFPGRFSGRQFSNSRSEMNVSTLELGDSALYLCASSYGQNYNEQFFGPGTRLTVL.

CDR3: CASSPGGGINTGELFF. Here the CDR3 DNA reads TGTGCCAGCAGCCCGGGGGGCGGAATCAACACCGGGGAGCTGTTTTTT. The chain carries TRBV5-4 and TRBJ2-2, with D perhaps TRBD2 (7 bases). This CDR3 is 16 amino acids long. The germline gives CDR1 SGHNT, CDR2 YYREEE (reference sequence). The ends were cut back, 4 bases at V and 2 bases at J, with 15 bases in the middle.

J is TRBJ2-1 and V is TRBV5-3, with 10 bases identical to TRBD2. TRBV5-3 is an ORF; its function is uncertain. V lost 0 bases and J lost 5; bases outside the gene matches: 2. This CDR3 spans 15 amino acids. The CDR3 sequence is CARSLVAGGNNEQFF. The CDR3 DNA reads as TGTGCCAGAAGCTTGGTAGCGGGGGGAAACAATGAGCAGTTCTTC.

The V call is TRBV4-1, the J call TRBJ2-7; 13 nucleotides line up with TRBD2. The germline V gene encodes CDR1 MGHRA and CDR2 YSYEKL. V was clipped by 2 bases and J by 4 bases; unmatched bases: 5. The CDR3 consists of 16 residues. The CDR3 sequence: CASSQPTSGGTYEQYF. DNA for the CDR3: TGCGCCAGCAGCCAACCGACTAGCGGGGGGACATACGAGCAGTACTTC.

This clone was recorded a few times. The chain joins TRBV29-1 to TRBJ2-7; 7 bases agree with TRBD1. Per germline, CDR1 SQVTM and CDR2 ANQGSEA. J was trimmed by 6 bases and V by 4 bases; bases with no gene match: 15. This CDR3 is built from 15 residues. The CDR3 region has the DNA TGCAGCGTTGGGCTCGGGACAGACACTTTCTCCGAGCAGTACTTC. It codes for CSVGLGTDTFSEQYF.

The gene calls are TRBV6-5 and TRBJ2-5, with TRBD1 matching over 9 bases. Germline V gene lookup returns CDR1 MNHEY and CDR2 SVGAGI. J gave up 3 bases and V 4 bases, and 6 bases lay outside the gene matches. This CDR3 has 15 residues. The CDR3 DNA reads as TGTGCCAGCAGTTCATGGGGACAGGGAGAAGAGACCCAGTACTTC. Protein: CASSSWGQGEETQYF.

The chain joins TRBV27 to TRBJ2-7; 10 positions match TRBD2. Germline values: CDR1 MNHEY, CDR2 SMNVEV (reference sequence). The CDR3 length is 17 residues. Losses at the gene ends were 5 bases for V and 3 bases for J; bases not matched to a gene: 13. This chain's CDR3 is CASSPFRGLAEIYEQYF. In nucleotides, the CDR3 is TGTGCCAGCAGTCCCTTCCGAGGACTAGCGGAAATCTACGAGCAGTACTTC.

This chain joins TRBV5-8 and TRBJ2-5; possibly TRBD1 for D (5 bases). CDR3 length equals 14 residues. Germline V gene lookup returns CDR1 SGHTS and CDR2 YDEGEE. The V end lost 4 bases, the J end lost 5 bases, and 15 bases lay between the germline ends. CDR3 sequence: CASSLGNRKETQYF. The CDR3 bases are TGTGCCAGCAGCCTGGGAAACAGGAAGGAGACCCAGTACTTC.

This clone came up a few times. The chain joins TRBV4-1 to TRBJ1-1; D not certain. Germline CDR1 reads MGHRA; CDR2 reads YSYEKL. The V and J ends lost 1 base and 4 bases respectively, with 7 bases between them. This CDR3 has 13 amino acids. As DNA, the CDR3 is TGCGCCAGCAGCCAAGTCTACCCCACTGAAGCTTTCTTT. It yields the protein CASSQVYPTEAFF.

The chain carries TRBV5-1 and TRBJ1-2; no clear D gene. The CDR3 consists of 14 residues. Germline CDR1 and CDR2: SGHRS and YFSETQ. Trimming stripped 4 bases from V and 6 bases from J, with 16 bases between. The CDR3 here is CASSPRPGWNGYTF. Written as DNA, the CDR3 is TGCGCCAGCAGCCCAAGGCCGGGATGGAATGGCTACACCTTC.

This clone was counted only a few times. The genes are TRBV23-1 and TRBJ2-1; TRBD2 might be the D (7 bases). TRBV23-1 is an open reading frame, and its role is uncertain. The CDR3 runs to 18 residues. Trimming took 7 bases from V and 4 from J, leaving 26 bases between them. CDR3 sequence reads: CASTPPVGGGGPYNEQFF. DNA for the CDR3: TGCGCCAGCACCCCTCCCGTGGGTGGGGGGGGGCCTTACAATGAGCAGTTCTTC.

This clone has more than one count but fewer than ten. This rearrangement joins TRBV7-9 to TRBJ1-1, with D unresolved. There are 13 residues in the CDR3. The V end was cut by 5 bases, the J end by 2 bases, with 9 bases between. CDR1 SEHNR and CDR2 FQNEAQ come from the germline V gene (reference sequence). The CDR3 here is CASSLSSNTEAFF. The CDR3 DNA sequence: TGTGCCAGCAGCCTCTCCTCTAACACTGAAGCTTTCTTT.

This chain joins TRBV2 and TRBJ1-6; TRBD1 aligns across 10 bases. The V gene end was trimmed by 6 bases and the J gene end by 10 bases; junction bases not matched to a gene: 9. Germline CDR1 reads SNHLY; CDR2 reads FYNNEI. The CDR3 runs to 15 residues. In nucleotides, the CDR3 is TGTGCCAGCAGCGTAAGGACAGGGGGTGACTCACCCCTCCACTTT. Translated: CASSVRTGGDSPLHF.

For the CDR3, the DNA is TGTGCCAGCAGTTGGGCCACCGGGGAGCTGTTTTTT. Translated, it gives CASSWATGELFF. The chain joins TRBV6-1 to TRBJ2-2; D gene ambiguous. Per the germline V gene, CDR1 is MNHNS and CDR2 is SASEGT. CDR3 length: 12 residues. V was shortened by 5 bases and J by 4 bases, with 5 bases between the two germline ends.

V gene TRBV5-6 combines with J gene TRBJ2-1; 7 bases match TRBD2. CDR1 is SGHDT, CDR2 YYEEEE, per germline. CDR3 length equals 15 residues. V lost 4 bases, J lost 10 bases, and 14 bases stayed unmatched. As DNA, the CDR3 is TGTGCCAGCAGCGCGACTAGCAGGAGCAGAAGGGAGCAGTTCTTC. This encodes CASSATSRSRREQFF.

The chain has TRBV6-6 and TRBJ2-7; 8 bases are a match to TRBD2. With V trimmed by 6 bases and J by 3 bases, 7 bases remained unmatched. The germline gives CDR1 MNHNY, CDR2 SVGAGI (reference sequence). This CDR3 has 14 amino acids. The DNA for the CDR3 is TGTGCCAGCAGCGGCGGGACTAGAGACTACGAGCAGTACTTC. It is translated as CASSGGTRDYEQYF.

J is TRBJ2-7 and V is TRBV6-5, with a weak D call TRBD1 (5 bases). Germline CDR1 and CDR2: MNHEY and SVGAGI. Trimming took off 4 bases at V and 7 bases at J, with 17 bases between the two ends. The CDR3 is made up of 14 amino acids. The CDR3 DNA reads TGTGCCAGCAGTTCCAGGGTCATCTCCGGGGAGCAGTACTTC. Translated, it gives CASSSRVISGEQYF.

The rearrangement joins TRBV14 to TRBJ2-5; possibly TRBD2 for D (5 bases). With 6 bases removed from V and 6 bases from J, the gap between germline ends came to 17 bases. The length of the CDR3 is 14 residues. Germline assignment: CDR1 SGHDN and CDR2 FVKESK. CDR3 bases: TGTGCCAGCAGACTCGGTGGACTGTCTCAGACCCAGTACTTC. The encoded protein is CASRLGGLSQTQYF.

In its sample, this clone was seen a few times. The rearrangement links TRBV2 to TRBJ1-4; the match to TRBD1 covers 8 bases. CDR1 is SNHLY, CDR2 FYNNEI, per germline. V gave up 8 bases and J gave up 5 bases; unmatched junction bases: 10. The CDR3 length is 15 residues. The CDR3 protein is CASLLRTGLNEKLFF. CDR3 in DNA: TGTGCCAGCCTACTCCGGACAGGGCTCAATGAAAAACTGTTTTTT.

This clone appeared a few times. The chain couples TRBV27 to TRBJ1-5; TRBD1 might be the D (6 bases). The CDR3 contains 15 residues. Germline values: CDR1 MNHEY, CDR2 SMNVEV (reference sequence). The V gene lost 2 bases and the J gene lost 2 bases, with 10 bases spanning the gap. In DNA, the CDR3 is TGTGCCAGCAGTTTACTAGGGGGAGGCAATCAGCCCCAGCATTTT. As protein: CASSLLGGGNQPQHF.